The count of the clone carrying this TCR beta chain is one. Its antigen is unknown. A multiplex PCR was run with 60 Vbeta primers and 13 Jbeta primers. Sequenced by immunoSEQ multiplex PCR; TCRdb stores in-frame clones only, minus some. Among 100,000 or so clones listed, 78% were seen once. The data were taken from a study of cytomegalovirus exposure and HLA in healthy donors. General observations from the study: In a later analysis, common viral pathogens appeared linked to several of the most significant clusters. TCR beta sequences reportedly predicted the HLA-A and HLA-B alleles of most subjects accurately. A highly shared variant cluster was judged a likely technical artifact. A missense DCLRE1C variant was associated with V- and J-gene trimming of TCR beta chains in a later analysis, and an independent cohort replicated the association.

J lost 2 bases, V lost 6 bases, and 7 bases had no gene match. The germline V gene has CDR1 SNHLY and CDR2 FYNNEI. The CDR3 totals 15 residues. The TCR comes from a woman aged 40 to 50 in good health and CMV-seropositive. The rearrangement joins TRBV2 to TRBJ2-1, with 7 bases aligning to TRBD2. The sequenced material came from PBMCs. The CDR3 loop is CASSATGTTYNEQFF. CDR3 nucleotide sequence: TGTGCCAGCAGCGCTACCGGGACTACCTACAATGAGCAGTTCTTC.